This T cell receptor (beta chain) was recovered during a study of regulatory dendritic cells for organ transplantation. About the research overall: LPS was added to dendritic cell cultures on day 6.

CDR3 length: 15 residues. Germline V gene data show CDR1 as SGHAT and CDR2 as FQNNGV. Trimming shortened V by 1 base and J by 1 base, and 8 bases separated the two germline ends. The data were produced by immunoSEQ multiplex PCR, yet TCRdb's version contains in-frame clones alone and is incomplete. Counted here are around 12,000 clones, around three quarters occurring once; the ten biggest clones make up approximately 0.6%. CFSE-labeled sorted T cells met regulatory or mature dendritic cells for four to five days. Naive CD45RA+ and memory CD45RO+ CD4+ or CD8+ T cells were FACS-sorted. As concerns this clone: Its antigen is unidentified.

The rearrangement links TRBV11-2 to TRBJ1-5; D might be TRBD1 (5 bases). The sequenced sample consisted of naive CD4+ T cells from blood cultured with regulatory dendritic cells. Subset reported: CD45RA+ naive T cells. The sequence was collected from a human donor in good health. CDR3 DNA sequence: TGTGCCAGCAGCTTAGCAGGGATAAGCAATCAGCCCCAGCATTTT. This encodes CASSLAGISNQPQHF.